The 15 T cell receptor beta chains reported below all come from one sample, sequenced in a study of blood T cell repertoires in COVID-19. Only in-frame clones appear in the TCRdb table, and some are missing; sequencing was by immunoSEQ multiplex PCR. The table includes 30,000 to 50,000 clones, around four fifths detected once. The sample comprised peripheral blood. Every receptor here comes from a man aged 50 to 60 with active or convalescent COVID-19.

This clone was detected only a few times. The V call is TRBV29-1, the J call TRBJ2-5, with 8 bases fitting TRBD2. CDR1 SQVTM and CDR2 ANQGSEA come from the germline V gene. V dropped 4 bases and J dropped 5; count of bases not matched to a gene: 9. This CDR3 has 14 amino acids. The CDR3 nucleotides read TGCAGCGTTGTAGGAGCGGGGGCGGGTGAGACCCAGTACTTC. Residues: CSVVGAGAGETQYF. The full variable domain, in which reference TRBV29-1 and TRBJ2-5 provide the parts outside the CDR3, is SAVISQKPSRDICQRGTSLTIQCQVDSQVTMMFWYRQQPGQSLTLIATANQGSEATYESGFVIDKFPISRPNLTFSTLTVSNMSPEDSSIYLCSVVGAGAGETQYFGPGTRLLVL.

The V gene is TRBV6-5, the J gene TRBJ2-1; 7 nucleotides match TRBD2. This CDR3 comprises 15 residues. V lost 2 bases, J lost 5 bases, and 6 bases stayed unmatched. Germline CDR1 reads MNHEY; CDR2 reads SVGAGI. The chain's CDR3 is CASSYGSGGHNEQFF. As DNA, the CDR3 is TGTGCCAGCAGTTACGGGTCGGGGGGTCACAATGAGCAGTTCTTC.

The CDR3 protein is CSVETSPVGGELFF. In DNA, the CDR3 is TGCAGCGTTGAGACCTCTCCCGTCGGGGGGGAGCTGTTTTTT. V usage is TRBV29-1 and J usage is TRBJ2-2; no clear D gene. The germline CDR1 and CDR2 sequences are SQVTM and ANQGSEA. The CDR3 covers 14 residues. V was trimmed by 3 bases and J by 8 bases, leaving 16 bases between them.

In DNA form, the CDR3 reads TGTGCCAGCAGCTCACTCGTACGGGACAGGGTAAGGACCTACGAGCAGTACTTC. It encodes CASSSLVRDRVRTYEQYF. The rearrangement links TRBV5-5 to TRBJ2-7, with 9 bases lining up with TRBD1. Germline lookup yields CDR1 SGHKS and CDR2 YYEKEE (reference sequence). The CDR3 contains 18 residues. Trimming removed 3 bases from V and 2 bases from J; junction bases left unmatched: 15.

V is TRBV3-1 (or the pseudogene TRBV3-2) and J is TRBJ1-5, with 7 bases matching TRBD1. Germline V gene lookup returns CDR1 LGHDT and CDR2 YNNKEL (reference sequence). Trimming took 3 bases from V and 4 from J; bases not matched to a gene: 3. The CDR3 runs to 14 residues. CDR3 residues: CASSHAQGNQPQHF. CDR3 nucleotide sequence: TGTGCCAGCAGCCATGCACAGGGGAATCAGCCCCAGCATTTT.

The V and J genes are TRBV5-1 and TRBJ2-1, with 10 bases matching TRBD2. Germline V gene data show CDR1 as SGHRS and CDR2 as YFSETQ. CDR3 size: 16 residues. J was trimmed by 6 bases and V by 6 bases; bases with no gene match: 12. CDR3 DNA sequence: TGCGCCAGCACGATACTGCCTAGCGGGGGTGCCAATGAGCAGTTCTTC. Protein: CASTILPSGGANEQFF.

This clone appeared once. The chain carries TRBV27 and TRBJ2-2; perhaps TRBD1 as D (5 bases). Deletions cut 3 bases from V and 4 bases from J, with 12 bases between. CDR3 size: 15 residues. CDR1 is MNHEY and CDR2 is SMNVEV in the germline V gene (reference sequence). This CDR3 is CASSFLGLSTGELFF. Here the CDR3 DNA reads TGTGCCAGCAGTTTTCTGGGGCTGAGCACCGGGGAGCTGTTTTTT.

J is TRBJ2-1 and V is TRBV19; TRBD1 matches at 9 bases. Germline assignment: CDR1 LNHDA and CDR2 SQIVND (reference sequence). Trimming at V came to 7 bases and at J to 9 bases, leaving 10 bases not matched to a gene. CDR3 length equals 14 residues. CDR3 region: CASTPGTGPTEQFF. Here the CDR3 DNA reads TGTGCCAGTACCCCCGGGACAGGGCCCACTGAGCAGTTCTTC. Variable domain in full (rest from reference TRBV19 and TRBJ2-1): DGGITQSPKYLFRKEGQNVTLSCEQNLNHDAMYWYRQDPGQGLRLIYYSQIVNDFQKGDIAEGYSVSREKKESFPLTVTSAQKNPTAFYLCASTPGTGPTEQFFGPGTRLTVL.

The rearrangement links TRBV5-6 to TRBJ2-7; 7 nucleotides agree with TRBD1. Germline V CDR1 and CDR2: SGHDT, YYEEEE. V lost 2 bases, J lost 5 bases, and 10 bases stayed unmatched. This CDR3 has 15 residues. The CDR3 region is CASSLRGGNFDEQYF. Written as DNA, the CDR3 is TGTGCCAGCAGCTTAAGAGGGGGCAATTTCGACGAGCAGTACTTC. The full variable domain, rest sourced from reference TRBV5-6 and TRBJ2-7, is DAGVTQSPTHLIKTRGQQVTLRCSPKSGHDTVSWYQQALGQGPQFIFQYYEEEERQRGNFPDRFSGHQFPNYSSELNVNALLLGDSALYLCASSLRGGNFDEQYFGPGTRLTVT.

J is TRBJ2-4 and V is TRBV14, with 7 positions matching TRBD1. The germline CDR1 and CDR2 sequences are SGHDN and FVKESK. The J segment lost 2 bases and the V segment lost 4 bases, leaving 11 bases of the junction unmatched. The CDR3 has 17 residues. CDR3 residues: CASSPKEGARTKNIQYF. CDR3 sequence (DNA): TGTGCCAGCAGCCCTAAAGAGGGGGCGAGGACCAAAAACATTCAGTACTTC.

This clone was counted between two and nine times. This rearrangement joins TRBV10-3 to TRBJ2-5; D might be TRBD2 (5 bases). Per the germline V gene, CDR1 is ENHRY and CDR2 is SYGVKD. With 3 bases removed from V and 7 bases from J, the gap between germline ends came to 15 bases. This CDR3 is built from 14 residues. CDR3 nucleotide sequence: TGTGCCATCAGTGATGGGCTAGCAGGTGGGACCCAGTACTTC. Its protein product is CAISDGLAGGTQYF.

This clone was detected a few times. The rearrangement links TRBV7-6 to TRBJ1-3, with D possibly TRBD1 on 6 matching bases. Germline-derived CDR1 and CDR2 are SGHVS and FNYEAQ. This CDR3 has 15 residues. V was pared by 0 bases and J by 4 bases, with 10 bases between. This CDR3 reads CASSLAFGQGNTIYF. DNA for the CDR3: TGTGCCAGCAGCTTAGCGTTTGGACAGGGAAACACCATATATTTT.

The V gene is TRBV25-1, the J gene TRBJ2-7, with 8 nucleotides matching TRBD1. CDR1 is MGHDK and CDR2 is SYGVNS in the germline V gene. This CDR3 is built from 14 residues. Losses at the gene ends were 4 bases for V and 2 bases for J; bases not matched to a gene: 4. The CDR3 reads CASSVGTGTYEQYF. CDR3 sequence (DNA): TGTGCCAGCAGTGTCGGGACAGGAACCTACGAGCAGTACTTC.

The chain links TRBV10-1 to TRBJ1-6, with D uncertain. V lost 2 bases to trimming and J lost 8 bases, with 7 bases between them. The V gene's germline CDR1 is WNHNN and CDR2 SYGVQD (reference sequence). This CDR3 comprises 13 residues. The CDR3 nucleotides are TGCGCCAGCAGTGAGAACCAGGATTCACCCCTCCACTTT. It encodes CASSENQDSPLHF.

The J gene is TRBJ2-1, the V gene TRBV14; 14 bases map to TRBD2. From germline, CDR1 is SGHDN and CDR2 FVKESK. V shed 3 bases, J shed 2 bases, and the junction held 9 bases outside the gene matches. The CDR3 has 19 amino acids. The CDR3 DNA follows: TGTGCCAGCAGCCAGAGGGGACTAGCGGGGGCGTACCCCTACAATGAGCAGTTCTTC. Translating it yields CASSQRGLAGAYPYNEQFF.